The TCR beta chain under discussion was sequenced for a study of blood T cell repertoires in COVID-19. For the study at large: PBMCs, B-cell-depleted T cells, or T cells provided the cDNA or gDNA that made up the material.

Here immunoSEQ multiplex PCR was the method, and the copy in TCRdb shows in-frame clones only, minus some. The sample consists of over 100,000 clones, 78% of them appearing once. Germline V CDR1 and CDR2: MDHEN, SYDVKM. Deletions cut 3 bases from V and 4 bases from J, with 4 bases between. CDR3 size: 11 residues. This TCR derives from a man in his sixties with active or convalescent COVID-19. The rearrangement links TRBV28 to TRBJ2-7; D is uncertain. The sample comprised peripheral blood. Here the CDR3 DNA reads TGTGCCAGCAGTTTTCATTACGAGCAGTACTTC. It translates to CASSFHYEQYF.